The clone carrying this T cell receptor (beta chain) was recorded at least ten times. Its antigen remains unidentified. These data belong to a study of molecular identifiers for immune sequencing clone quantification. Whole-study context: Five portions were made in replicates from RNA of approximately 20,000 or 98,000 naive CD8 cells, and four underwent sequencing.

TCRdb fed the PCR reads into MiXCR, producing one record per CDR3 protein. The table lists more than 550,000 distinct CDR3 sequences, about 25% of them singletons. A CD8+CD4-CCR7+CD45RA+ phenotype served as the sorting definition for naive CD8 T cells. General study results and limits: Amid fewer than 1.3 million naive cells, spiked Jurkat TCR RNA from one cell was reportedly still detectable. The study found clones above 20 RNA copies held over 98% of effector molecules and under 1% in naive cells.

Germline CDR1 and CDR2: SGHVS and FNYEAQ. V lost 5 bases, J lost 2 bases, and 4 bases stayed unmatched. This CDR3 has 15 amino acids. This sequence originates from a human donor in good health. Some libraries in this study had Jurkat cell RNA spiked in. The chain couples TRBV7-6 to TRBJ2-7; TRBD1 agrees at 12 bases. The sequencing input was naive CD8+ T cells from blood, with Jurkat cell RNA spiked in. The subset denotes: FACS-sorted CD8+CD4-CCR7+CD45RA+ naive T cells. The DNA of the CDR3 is TGTGCCAGCAGCCCGGGACAGGGGGCGACCTACGAGCAGTACTTC. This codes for CASSPGQGATYEQYF.